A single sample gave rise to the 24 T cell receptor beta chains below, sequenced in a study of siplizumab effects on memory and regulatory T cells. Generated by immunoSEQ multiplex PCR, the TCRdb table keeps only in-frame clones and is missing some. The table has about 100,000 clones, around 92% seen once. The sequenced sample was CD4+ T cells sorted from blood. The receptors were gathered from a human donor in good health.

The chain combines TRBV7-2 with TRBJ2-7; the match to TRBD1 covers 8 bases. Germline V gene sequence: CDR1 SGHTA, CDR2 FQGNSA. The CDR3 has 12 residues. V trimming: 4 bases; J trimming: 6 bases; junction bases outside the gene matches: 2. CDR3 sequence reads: CASSYRGSEQYF. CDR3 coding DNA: TGTGCCAGCAGCTACAGGGGGTCCGAGCAGTACTTC. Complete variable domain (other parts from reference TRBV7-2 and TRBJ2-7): GAGVSQSPSNKVTEKGKDVELRCDPISGHTALYWYRQSLGQGLEFLIYFQGNSAPDKSGLPSDRFSAERTGGSVSTLTIQRTQQEDSAVYLCASSYRGSEQYFGPGTRLTVT.

CDR3 sequence reads: CASSQGAYGYTF. The CDR3 region has the DNA TGTGCCAGCAGTCAGGGGGCCTATGGCTACACCTTC. The chain employs TRBV6-1 and TRBJ1-2; TRBD1 matches at 8 bases. The CDR3 covers 12 residues. The germline CDR1 and CDR2 sequences are MNHNS and SASEGT. J gave up 4 bases and V 5 bases, and 0 bases lay outside the gene matches.

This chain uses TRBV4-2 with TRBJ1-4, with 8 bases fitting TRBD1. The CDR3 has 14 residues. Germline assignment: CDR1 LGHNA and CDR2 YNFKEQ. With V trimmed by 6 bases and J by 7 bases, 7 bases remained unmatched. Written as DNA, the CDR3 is TGTGCCAGCAGTCTCGCAGGGGGCGGTGAAAAACTGTTTTTT. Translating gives CASSLAGGGEKLFF.

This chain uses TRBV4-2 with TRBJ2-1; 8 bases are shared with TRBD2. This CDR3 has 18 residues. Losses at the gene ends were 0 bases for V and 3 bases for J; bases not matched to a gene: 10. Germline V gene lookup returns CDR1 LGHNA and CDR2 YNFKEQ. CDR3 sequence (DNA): TGTGCCAGCAGCCAAGAGGAAGGTAGCGGGGTTTTCTACAATGAGCAGTTCTTC. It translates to CASSQEEGSGVFYNEQFF.

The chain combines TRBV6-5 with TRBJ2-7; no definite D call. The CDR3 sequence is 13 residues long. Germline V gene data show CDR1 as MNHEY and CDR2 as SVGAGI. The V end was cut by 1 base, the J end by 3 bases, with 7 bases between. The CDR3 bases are TGTGCCAGCAGTTACTTACATGACTACGAGCAGTACTTC. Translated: CASSYLHDYEQYF.

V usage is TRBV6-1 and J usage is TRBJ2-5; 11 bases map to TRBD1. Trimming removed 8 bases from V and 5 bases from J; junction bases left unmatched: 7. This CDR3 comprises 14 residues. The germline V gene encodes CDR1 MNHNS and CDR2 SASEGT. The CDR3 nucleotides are TGTGCCAGCGGCAGGACAGGGGGCTATGAGACCCAGTACTTC. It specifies CASGRTGGYETQYF.

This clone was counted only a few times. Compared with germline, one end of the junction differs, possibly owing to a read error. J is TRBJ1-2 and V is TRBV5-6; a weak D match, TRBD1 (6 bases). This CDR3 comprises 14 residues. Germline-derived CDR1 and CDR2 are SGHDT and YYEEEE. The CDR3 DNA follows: TGTGCCAGCAGCCCCGTGGGGGCTAATTATGGCTACACCTTC. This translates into CASSPVGANYGYTF.

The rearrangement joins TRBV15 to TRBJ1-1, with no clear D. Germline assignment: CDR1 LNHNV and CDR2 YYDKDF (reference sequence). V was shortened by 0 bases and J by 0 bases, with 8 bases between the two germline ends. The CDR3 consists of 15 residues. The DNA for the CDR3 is TGTGCCACCAGCAGAGATAAGTGGGTGAACACTGAAGCTTTCTTT. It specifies CATSRDKWVNTEAFF.

The CDR3 sequence: CASSMGASPLHF. The CDR3 DNA follows: TGTGCCAGTAGTATGGGGGCCTCACCCCTCCACTTT. The chain combines TRBV19 with TRBJ1-6; a weak D match, TRBD1 (6 bases). The V gene's germline CDR1 is LNHDA and CDR2 SQIVND (reference sequence). There are 12 residues in the CDR3. Trimming left V 3 bases short and J 10 bases short, with 7 bases between.

CDR3 protein: CASSPGTSGGVSYNEQFF. The CDR3 DNA sequence: TGCGCCAGCAGTCCCGGGACTAGCGGGGGGGTCTCCTACAATGAGCAGTTCTTC. This chain joins TRBV23-1 and TRBJ2-1; TRBD2 agrees at 16 bases. TRBV23-1 is placed among ORFs of uncertain function. This CDR3 is 18 amino acids long. The trim removed 4 bases at V and 0 bases at J, leaving 3 bases unmatched.

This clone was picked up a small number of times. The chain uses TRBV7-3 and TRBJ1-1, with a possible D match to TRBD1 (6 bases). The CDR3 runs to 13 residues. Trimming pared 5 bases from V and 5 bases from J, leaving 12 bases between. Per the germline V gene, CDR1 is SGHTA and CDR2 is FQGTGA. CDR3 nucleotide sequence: TGTGCCAGCAGCGACAGGATGGGGACTGAAGCTTTCTTT. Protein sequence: CASSDRMGTEAFF.

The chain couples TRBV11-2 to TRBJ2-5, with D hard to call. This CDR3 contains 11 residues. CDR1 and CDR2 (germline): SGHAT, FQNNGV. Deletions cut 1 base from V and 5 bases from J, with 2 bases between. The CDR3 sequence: CASSLVETQYF. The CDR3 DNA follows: TGTGCCAGCAGCTTAGTGGAGACCCAGTACTTC.

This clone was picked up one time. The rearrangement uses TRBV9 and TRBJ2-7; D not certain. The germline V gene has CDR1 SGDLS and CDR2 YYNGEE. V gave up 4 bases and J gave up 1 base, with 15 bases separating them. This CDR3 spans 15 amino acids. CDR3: CASSPTTTYSYEQYF. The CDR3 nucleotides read TGTGCCAGCAGCCCGACGACCACTTATTCCTACGAGCAGTACTTC.

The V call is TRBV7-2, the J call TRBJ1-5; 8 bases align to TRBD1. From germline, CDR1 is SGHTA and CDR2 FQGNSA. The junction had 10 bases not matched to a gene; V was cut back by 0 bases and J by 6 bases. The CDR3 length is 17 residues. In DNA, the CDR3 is TGTGCCAGCAGCTTAGCGCTCTGGAGACAGGGGAGTCAGCCCCAGCATTTT. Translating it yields CASSLALWRQGSQPQHF.

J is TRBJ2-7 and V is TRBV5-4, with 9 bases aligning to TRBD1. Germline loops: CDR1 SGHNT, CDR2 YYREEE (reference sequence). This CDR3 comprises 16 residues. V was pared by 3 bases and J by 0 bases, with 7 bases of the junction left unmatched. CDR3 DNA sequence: TGTGCCAGCAGCTGGGGCTCGGGACAGGGCTCCTACGAGCAGTACTTC. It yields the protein CASSWGSGQGSYEQYF. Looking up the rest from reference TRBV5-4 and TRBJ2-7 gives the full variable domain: ETGVTQSPTHLIKTRGQQVTLRCSSQSGHNTVSWYQQALGQGPQFIFQYYREEENGRGNFPPRFSGLQFPNYSSELNVNALELDDSALYLCASSWGSGQGSYEQYFGPGTRLTVT.

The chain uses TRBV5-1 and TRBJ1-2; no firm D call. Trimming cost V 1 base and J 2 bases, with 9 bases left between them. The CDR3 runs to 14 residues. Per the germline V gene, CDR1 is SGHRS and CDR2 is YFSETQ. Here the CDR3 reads CASSLLGLNYGYTF. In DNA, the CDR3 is TGCGCCAGCAGCTTGTTAGGTCTGAACTATGGCTACACCTTC.

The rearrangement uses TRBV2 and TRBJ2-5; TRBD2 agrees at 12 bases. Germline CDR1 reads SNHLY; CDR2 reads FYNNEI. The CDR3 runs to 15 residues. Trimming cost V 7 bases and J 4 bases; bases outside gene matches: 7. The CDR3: CASTPSGGASETQYF. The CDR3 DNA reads TGTGCCAGCACCCCTAGCGGGGGGGCCTCAGAGACCCAGTACTTC.

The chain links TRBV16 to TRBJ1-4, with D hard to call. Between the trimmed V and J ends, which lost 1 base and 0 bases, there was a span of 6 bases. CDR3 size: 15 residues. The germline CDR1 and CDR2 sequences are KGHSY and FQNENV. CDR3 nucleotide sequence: TGTGCCAGCAGCCAATACACCGCAACTAATGAAAAACTGTTTTTT. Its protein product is CASSQYTATNEKLFF.

As DNA, the CDR3 is TGTGCCAGCAGTTCCTCCAACTATGGCTACACCTTC. As protein: CASSSSNYGYTF. The chain couples TRBV6-1 to TRBJ1-2; no definite D call. V was shortened by 5 bases and J by 2 bases, with 6 bases between the two germline ends. CDR3 size: 12 residues. Germline values: CDR1 MNHNS, CDR2 SASEGT.

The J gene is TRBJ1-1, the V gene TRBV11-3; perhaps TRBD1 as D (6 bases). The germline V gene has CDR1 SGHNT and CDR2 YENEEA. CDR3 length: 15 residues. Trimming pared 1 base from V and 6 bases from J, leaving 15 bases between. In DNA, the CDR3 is TGTGCCAGCAGCTTAGGGGGAGGGGGAGGCGCTGAAGCTTTCTTT. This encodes CASSLGGGGGAEAFF. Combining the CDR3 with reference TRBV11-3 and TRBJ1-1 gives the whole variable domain EAGVVQSPRYKIIEKKQPVAFWCNPISGHNTLYWYLQNLGQGPELLIRYENEEAVDDSQLPKDRFSAERLKGVDSTLKIQPAELGDSAVYLCASSLGGGGGAEAFFGQGTRLTVV.

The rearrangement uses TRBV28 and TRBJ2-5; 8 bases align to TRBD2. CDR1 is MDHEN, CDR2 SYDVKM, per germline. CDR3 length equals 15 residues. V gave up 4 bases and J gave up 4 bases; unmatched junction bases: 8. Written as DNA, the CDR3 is TGTGCCAGCAGTTCCTCCGGGGGGGGTCGAGAGACCCAGTACTTC. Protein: CASSSSGGGRETQYF.

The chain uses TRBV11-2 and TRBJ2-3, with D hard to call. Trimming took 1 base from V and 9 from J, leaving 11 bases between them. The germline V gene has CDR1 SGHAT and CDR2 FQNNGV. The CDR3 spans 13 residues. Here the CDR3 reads CASSLGSGWTQYF. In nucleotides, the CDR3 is TGTGCCAGCAGCTTAGGGTCGGGTTGGACGCAGTATTTT.

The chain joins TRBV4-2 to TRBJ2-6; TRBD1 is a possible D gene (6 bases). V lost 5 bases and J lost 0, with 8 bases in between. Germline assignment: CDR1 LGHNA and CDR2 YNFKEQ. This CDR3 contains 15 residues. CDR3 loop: CASSTGHSGANVLTF. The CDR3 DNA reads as TGTGCCAGCAGCACAGGGCACTCTGGGGCCAACGTCCTGACTTTC.

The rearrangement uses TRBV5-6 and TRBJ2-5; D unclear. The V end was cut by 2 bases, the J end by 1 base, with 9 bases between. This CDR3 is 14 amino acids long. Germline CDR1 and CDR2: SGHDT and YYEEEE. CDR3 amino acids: CASSFRGIQETQYF. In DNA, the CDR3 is TGTGCCAGCAGCTTTCGAGGAATCCAAGAGACCCAGTACTTC.